This TCR beta chain stems from a study of blood T cell repertoires in COVID-19. The overall study: The United States, Italy and Spain provided the acute and convalescent COVID-19 samples.

The J segment lost 3 bases and the V segment lost 5 bases, leaving 16 bases of the junction unmatched. Germline values: CDR1 SGHAT, CDR2 FQNNGV. This CDR3 is 17 amino acids long. This clone was seen once. Participants were aged roughly 18 to 100 years from 24 US areas. Donors were grouped by their self-reported clinical history. The authors' processing: From reference gene primer amplification, estimates of nucleated cell counts were derived. TCRdb's table, derived via immunoSEQ multiplex PCR, lists solely in-frame clones and lacks some. D and trimming were read from the DNA, whereas the V and J calls and clone size are those reported in that table. The repertoire holds some 250,000 clones, with about nine tenths as singletons.

The J gene is TRBJ2-7, the V gene TRBV11-2; 7 positions match TRBD1. This clonotype originated in a human donor in a cohort exposed to, infected with or recovered from COVID-19 (not recorded which). The donor label of this sample is uncertain. Sequenced: PBMCs or T cells enriched from blood (not recorded which). The CDR3 here is CASSPISRRQGVYEQYF. The CDR3 nucleotides are TGTGCCAGCAGCCCAATTAGCCGGCGACAGGGCGTCTACGAGCAGTACTTC.